This TCR beta chain was recorded in a study of blood T cell repertoires in COVID-19. Original data processing: Reference gene primer amplification gave estimated nucleated cell counts. Assay used: immunoSEQ multiplex PCR; TCRdb lists only in-frame clones, some missing. V, J and clone size were drawn from that table, and D and trimming were deduced from the DNA. The table shows roughly 250,000 clones, with 88% occurring only once. The germline V gene encodes CDR1 SQVTM and CDR2 ANQGSEA. V gave up 7 bases and J gave up 0 bases, with 14 bases separating them. There are 14 residues in the CDR3. Input material: PBMCs or T cells enriched from blood (not recorded which). V gene TRBV29-1 combines with J gene TRBJ2-3; D remains unclear. This TCR was sampled from a woman aged 35 to 49 with acute COVID-19. The CDR3 DNA sequence: TGCAGCGCCAAGAACTCTGGTAGCACAGATACGCAGTATTTT. Protein sequence: CSAKNSGSTDTQYF.